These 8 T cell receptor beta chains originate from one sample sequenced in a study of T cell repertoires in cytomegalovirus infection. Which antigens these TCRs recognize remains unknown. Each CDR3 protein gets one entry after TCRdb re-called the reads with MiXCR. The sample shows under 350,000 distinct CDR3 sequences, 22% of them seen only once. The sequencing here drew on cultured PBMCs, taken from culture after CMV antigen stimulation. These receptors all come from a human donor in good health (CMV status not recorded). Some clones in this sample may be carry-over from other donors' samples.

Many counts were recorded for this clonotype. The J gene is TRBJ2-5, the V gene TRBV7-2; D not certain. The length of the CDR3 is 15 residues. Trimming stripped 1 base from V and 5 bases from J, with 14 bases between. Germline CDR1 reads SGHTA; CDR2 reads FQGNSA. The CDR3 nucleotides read TGTGCCAGCAGCTTAGTCGGCGGACCTCGGGAGACCCAGTACTTC. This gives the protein CASSLVGGPRETQYF.

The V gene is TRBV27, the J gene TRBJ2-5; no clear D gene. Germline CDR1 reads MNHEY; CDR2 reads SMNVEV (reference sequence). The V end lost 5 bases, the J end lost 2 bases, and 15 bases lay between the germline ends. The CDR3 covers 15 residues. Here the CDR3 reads CASSPQVAEQETQYF. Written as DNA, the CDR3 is TGTGCCAGCAGTCCCCAAGTGGCGGAGCAAGAGACCCAGTACTTC.

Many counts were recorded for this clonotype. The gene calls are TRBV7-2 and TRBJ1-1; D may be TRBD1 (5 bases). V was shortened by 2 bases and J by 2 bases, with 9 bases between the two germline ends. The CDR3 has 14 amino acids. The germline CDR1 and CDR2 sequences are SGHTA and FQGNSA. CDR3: CASSLFGGNTEAFF. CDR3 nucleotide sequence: TGTGCCAGCAGCTTATTTGGGGGAAACACTGAAGCTTTCTTT.

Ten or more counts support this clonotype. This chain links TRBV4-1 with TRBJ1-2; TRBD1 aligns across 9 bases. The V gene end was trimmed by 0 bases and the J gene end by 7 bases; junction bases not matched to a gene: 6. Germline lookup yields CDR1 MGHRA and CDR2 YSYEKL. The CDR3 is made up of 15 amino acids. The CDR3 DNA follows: TGCGCCAGCAGCCAAGATAGGGACAGGGAGCGTGGCTACACCTTC. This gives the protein CASSQDRDRERGYTF.

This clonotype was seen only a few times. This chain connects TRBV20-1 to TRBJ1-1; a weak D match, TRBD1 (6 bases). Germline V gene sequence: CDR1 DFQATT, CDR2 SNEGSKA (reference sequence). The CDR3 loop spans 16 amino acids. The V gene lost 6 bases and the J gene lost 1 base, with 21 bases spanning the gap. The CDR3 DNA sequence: TGCAGTGCACCGAGGGGGGATGGACGTTGGAACACTGAAGCTTTCTTT. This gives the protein CSAPRGDGRWNTEAFF.

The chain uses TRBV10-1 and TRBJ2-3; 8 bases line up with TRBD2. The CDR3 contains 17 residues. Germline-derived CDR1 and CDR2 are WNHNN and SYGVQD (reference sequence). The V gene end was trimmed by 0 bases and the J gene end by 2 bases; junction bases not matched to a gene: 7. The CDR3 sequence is CASSESRAGVNTDTQYF. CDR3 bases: TGCGCCAGCAGTGAGTCGAGAGCGGGAGTGAACACAGATACGCAGTATTTT.

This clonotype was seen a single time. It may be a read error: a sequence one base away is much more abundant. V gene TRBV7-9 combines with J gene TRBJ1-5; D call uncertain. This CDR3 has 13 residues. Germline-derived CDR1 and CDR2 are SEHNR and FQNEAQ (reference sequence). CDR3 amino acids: CASSSQSTQPQHF. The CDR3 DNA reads TGTGCCAGCAGCTCGCAGAGCACTCAGCCCCAGCATTTT.

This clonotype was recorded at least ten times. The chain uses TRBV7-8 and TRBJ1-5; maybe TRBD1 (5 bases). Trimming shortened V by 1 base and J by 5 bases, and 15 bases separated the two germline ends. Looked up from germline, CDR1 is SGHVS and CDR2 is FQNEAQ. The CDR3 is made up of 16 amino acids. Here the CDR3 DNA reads TGTGCCAGCAGCTTAGACAGGATCAGGGTAGATCAGCCCCAGCATTTT. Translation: CASSLDRIRVDQPQHF.